This T cell receptor beta chain stems from a study of blood T cell repertoires in COVID-19. For the study at large: Italy, Spain and the United States were the sources of the convalescent and acute COVID-19 samples. The cDNA or gDNA used as material had been derived from T cells, B-cell-depleted T cells, or PBMCs.

The CDR3 has 13 amino acids. Germline V gene data show CDR1 as LNHDA and CDR2 as SQIVND (reference sequence). With 7 bases removed from V and 8 bases from J, the gap between germline ends came to 14 bases. As processed by the authors: Counts of nucleated cells, estimated from reference gene primer amplification, were obtained. This table comes from immunoSEQ multiplex PCR, and its TCRdb copy is limited to in-frame clones, with some not included. V, J and clone size were drawn from that table, and D and trimming were deduced from the DNA. This table holds about 250,000 clones, roughly four fifths found once. Participants had their cohort set by participant-reported clinical history.

The sample was PBMCs or T cells enriched from blood (not recorded which). The gene calls are TRBV19 and TRBJ1-4; D ambiguous. The sequence was obtained from a man aged 50 or older who had recovered from COVID-19. DNA for the CDR3: TGTGCCAGTACAGACTGCTGTCACGAAAAACTGTTTTTT. Its translation is CASTDCCHEKLFF.